A single sample is the source of the 22 T cell receptor beta chains below, sequenced in a study of blood T cell repertoires in COVID-19. Measured with immunoSEQ multiplex PCR; TCRdb has only the in-frame clones, and not every one. In the table there are about 70,000 clones, about four fifths of which are singletons. Source material: peripheral blood. The receptors shown here come from a woman in her seventies with acute or convalescent COVID-19.

V gene TRBV9 combines with J gene TRBJ1-4; D possibly corresponds to TRBD1 (5 bases). The V end was cut by 0 bases, the J end by 7 bases, with 10 bases between. Germline V gives CDR1 SGDLS, CDR2 YYNGEE. CDR3 length equals 14 residues. This CDR3 is CASSVEGRGEKLFF. The CDR3 DNA reads TGTGCCAGCAGCGTAGAAGGGAGGGGTGAAAAACTGTTTTTT.

V and J are TRBV19 and TRBJ2-1, with 7 bases matching TRBD2. After removal of 6 bases from V and 1 base from J, the junction contained 0 bases not matched to a gene. CDR3 length: 13 residues. Germline V CDR1 and CDR2: LNHDA, SQIVND (reference sequence). The CDR3: CASSGGSYNEQFF. For the CDR3, the DNA is TGTGCCAGTAGCGGGGGGTCCTACAATGAGCAGTTCTTC.

This clone was detected once. The chain has TRBV19 and TRBJ2-5; TRBD1 agrees at 9 bases. With V trimmed by 7 bases and J by 2 bases, 8 bases remained unmatched. This CDR3 spans 15 amino acids. Germline-derived CDR1 and CDR2 are LNHDA and SQIVND (reference sequence). CDR3 nucleotide sequence: TGTGCCAGTACGGAGGGGACAGGGATACAAGAGACCCAGTACTTC. Protein: CASTEGTGIQETQYF. Filled out from reference TRBV19 and TRBJ2-5, the complete variable domain reads DGGITQSPKYLFRKEGQNVTLSCEQNLNHDAMYWYRQDPGQGLRLIYYSQIVNDFQKGDIAEGYSVSREKKESFPLTVTSAQKNPTAFYLCASTEGTGIQETQYFGPGTRLLVL.

This clone was detected only a few times. CDR3 residues: CATSDSASGRAVRGELFF. The CDR3 DNA is TGTGCCACCAGTGATTCGGCTAGCGGGAGGGCCGTGCGCGGGGAGCTGTTTTTT. V is TRBV24-1 and J is TRBJ2-2; 12 bases fit TRBD2. Per the germline V gene, CDR1 is KGHDR and CDR2 is SFDVKD. The ends lost 2 bases at V and 7 bases at J; junction bases unmatched: 10. The CDR3 runs 18 residues.

The CDR3 loop is CASSFQGGSYEQYF. Here the CDR3 DNA reads TGTGCCAGCAGCTTTCAAGGGGGCTCCTACGAGCAGTACTTC. The V and J genes are TRBV7-2 and TRBJ2-7; perhaps TRBD1 as D (6 bases). The CDR3 has 14 amino acids. Per germline, CDR1 SGHTA and CDR2 FQGNSA. Trimming left V 3 bases short and J 0 bases short, with 9 bases between. Complete variable domain (other parts from reference TRBV7-2 and TRBJ2-7): GAGVSQSPSNKVTEKGKDVELRCDPISGHTALYWYRQSLGQGLEFLIYFQGNSAPDKSGLPSDRFSAERTGGSVSTLTIQRTQQEDSAVYLCASSFQGGSYEQYFGPGTRLTVT.

The chain has TRBV29-1 and TRBJ1-1; D is possibly TRBD1 (6 bases). Germline assignment: CDR1 SQVTM and CDR2 ANQGSEA. CDR3 size: 10 residues. Trimming removed 7 bases from V and 8 bases from J, with 11 bases in between. The DNA for the CDR3 is TGCAGCGGTGGGACATCCGAAGCTTTCTTT. Protein product: CSGGTSEAFF.

This chain links TRBV10-1 with TRBJ2-7, with TRBD1 matching 9 bases. This CDR3 spans 15 amino acids. V trimming: 11 bases; J trimming: 4 bases; junction bases outside the gene matches: 15. CDR1 and CDR2 from the germline V gene are WNHNN and SYGVQD (reference sequence). The CDR3 sequence is CADRFMTGGFYEQYF. In nucleotides, the CDR3 is TGCGCCGACCGATTCATGACAGGGGGGTTTTACGAGCAGTACTTC.

The V gene is TRBV19, the J gene TRBJ2-3; 14 bases agree with TRBD2. Trimming took 0 bases from V and 0 from J; bases not matched to a gene: 2. CDR1 is LNHDA, CDR2 SQIVND, per germline (reference sequence). The CDR3 totals 18 residues. CDR3 coding DNA: TGTGCCAGTAGTATAGATGGACTAGCGGGAGGTAGCACAGATACGCAGTATTTT. Protein: CASSIDGLAGGSTDTQYF.

V and J are TRBV3-1 (or the pseudogene TRBV3-2) and TRBJ1-1; no clear D gene. Germline V gene lookup returns CDR1 LGHDT and CDR2 YNNKEL (reference sequence). This CDR3 has 14 amino acids. Trimming left V 1 base short and J 1 base short, with 7 bases between. DNA of the CDR3: TGTGCCAGCAGCCAAGCTTCTACGAACACTGAAGCTTTCTTT. Translated: CASSQASTNTEAFF.

The chain carries TRBV4-3 and TRBJ2-7; tentative D call: TRBD1 (6 bases). The CDR3 contains 15 residues. V was clipped by 0 bases and J by 2 bases, with 11 bases between them. Germline CDR1 and CDR2: LGHNA and YSLEER. Here the CDR3 DNA reads TGCGCCAGCAGCCAAGATATTACAGGGACCTACGAGCAGTACTTC. Its translation: CASSQDITGTYEQYF.

The V call is TRBV18, the J call TRBJ2-7, with D perhaps TRBD2 (7 bases). The CDR3 totals 15 residues. Trimming removed 3 bases from V and 4 bases from J, with 16 bases in between. Germline CDR1 KGHSH, CDR2 LQKENI. DNA for the CDR3: TGTGCCAGCTCACCGGGGGGGGGCCAGGCTTACGAGCAGTACTTC. Its protein product is CASSPGGGQAYEQYF.

The J gene is TRBJ2-7, the V gene TRBV10-3; D unclear. This CDR3 contains 13 residues. Looked up from germline, CDR1 is ENHRY and CDR2 is SYGVKD. V was shortened by 5 bases and J by 2 bases, with 10 bases between the two germline ends. CDR3 region: CAISPTYTYEQYF. CDR3 nucleotides: TGTGCCATCAGTCCGACTTACACCTACGAGCAGTACTTC.

The chain recombines TRBV6-5 with TRBJ2-5; D call uncertain. This CDR3 is 13 amino acids long. Trimming took 4 bases from V and 5 from J, leaving 11 bases between them. The germline V gene has CDR1 MNHEY and CDR2 SVGAGI. CDR3 region: CASSSSNPETQYF. CDR3 coding DNA: TGTGCCAGCAGTTCGAGTAACCCGGAGACCCAGTACTTC.

The CDR3 DNA is TGCGCCAGCAGCTTGGTTCCAGGATCTAACTATGGCTACACCTTC. Its translation: CASSLVPGSNYGYTF. V gene TRBV5-1 combines with J gene TRBJ1-2; D gene uncertain. V was trimmed by 0 bases and J by 0 bases, leaving 9 bases between them. The CDR3 extends over 15 amino acids. The germline gives CDR1 SGHRS, CDR2 YFSETQ.

V gene TRBV19 combines with J gene TRBJ1-1, with unresolved D. V was pared by 6 bases and J by 2 bases, with 10 bases between. CDR1 and CDR2 (germline): LNHDA, SQIVND (reference sequence). The CDR3 spans 13 residues. The DNA of the CDR3 is TGTGCCAGTAGAGAGGCGGCTAACACTGAAGCTTTCTTT. It yields the protein CASREAANTEAFF.

The J gene is TRBJ1-2, the V gene TRBV28; D ambiguous. Germline CDR1 MDHEN, CDR2 SYDVKM. The V end was cut by 6 bases, the J end by 3 bases, with 17 bases between. This CDR3 is 15 amino acids long. The CDR3 DNA is TGTGCCAGCAGACACGGGTCCGCGGGGTACTATGGCTACACCTTC. Its translation is CASRHGSAGYYGYTF.

This chain connects TRBV3-1 (or the pseudogene TRBV3-2) to TRBJ2-5, with D perhaps TRBD1 (6 bases). Germline V gene data show CDR1 as LGHDT and CDR2 as YNNKEL (reference sequence). The CDR3 runs 14 residues. V was cut by 0 bases and J by 5 bases, with 10 bases left in between. As DNA, the CDR3 is TGTGCCAGCAGCCAAGATTGGGGGCGGGAGACCCAGTACTTC. This codes for CASSQDWGRETQYF.

The chain recombines TRBV21-1 with TRBJ2-3; the table's D gene call, TRBD2, was not cross checked with the DNA. TRBV21-1 is a listed pseudogene. The CDR3 has 20 residues. CDR3 nucleotide sequence: TGTGCCAGCAGCCCGCGGAAAAGGGATCCGGGGAATATAGGGACAGATACGCAGTATTTT. Its protein product is CASSPRKRDPGNIGTDTQYF.

The rearrangement links TRBV27 to TRBJ2-1; 7 nucleotides match TRBD1. Germline V gene data show CDR1 as MNHEY and CDR2 as SMNVEV (reference sequence). V lost 8 bases to trimming and J lost 1 base; unmatched junction nucleotides: 11. The CDR3 has 16 residues. The CDR3 region is CASYELGTESYNEQFF. CDR3 sequence (DNA): TGTGCCAGCTACGAGCTCGGGACAGAGTCCTACAATGAGCAGTTCTTC.

The V call is TRBV7-8, the J call TRBJ2-1, with TRBD2 matching 15 bases. The CDR3 totals 17 residues. CDR1 and CDR2 from the germline V gene are SGHVS and FQNEAQ. Trimming removed 3 bases from V and 4 bases from J; junction bases left unmatched: 4. The CDR3 sequence: CASSLRTSGGEYNEQFF. CDR3 DNA: TGTGCCAGCAGCTTGCGGACTAGCGGGGGGGAATACAATGAGCAGTTCTTC.

The chain combines TRBV6-6 with TRBJ2-7; D is possibly TRBD2 (5 bases). CDR3 length: 11 residues. Germline CDR1 MNHNY, CDR2 SVGAGI (reference sequence). Trimming pared 5 bases from V and 6 bases from J, leaving 8 bases between. The chain's CDR3 is CASSLGSEQYF. CDR3 nucleotides: TGTGCCAGCAGTCTAGGGAGCGAGCAGTACTTC.

The V and J genes are TRBV7-8 and TRBJ2-7, with D hard to call. The CDR3 is 11 residues long. The germline V gene has CDR1 SGHVS and CDR2 FQNEAQ. The germline V and J ends were trimmed by 0 bases and 7 bases, with 4 bases remaining between them. The CDR3 region has the DNA TGTGCCAGCAGCTTAGCTCTTGAGCAGTACTTC. Residues: CASSLALEQYF.